This T cell receptor beta chain was identified in a study of graft-versus-host responses after intestinal transplantation. A note on this clone: Its cognate antigen is unknown.

Assay used: immunoSEQ multiplex PCR; TCRdb lists only in-frame clones, some missing. Of approximately 50,000 clones listed, over 85% are singletons. The CDR3 is made up of 15 amino acids. With 2 bases removed from V and 3 bases from J, the gap between germline ends came to 11 bases. Germline V CDR1 and CDR2: PRHDT, FYEKMQ (reference sequence). Study-level findings and limits: The marrow of recipients harbored GvH clones, and ileum or blood showed some of them first.

V gene TRBV13 combines with J gene TRBJ2-1; weak D call: TRBD2 (5 bases). The sample was PBMCs, taken 26 days after transplant. The TCR comes from a human patient who received an intestinal transplant, so some T cells may come from the graft donor. The CDR3 coding sequence is TGTGCCAGCAGCTTACGCGGGTTCAACTACAATGAGCAGTTCTTC. It translates to CASSLRGFNYNEQFF.